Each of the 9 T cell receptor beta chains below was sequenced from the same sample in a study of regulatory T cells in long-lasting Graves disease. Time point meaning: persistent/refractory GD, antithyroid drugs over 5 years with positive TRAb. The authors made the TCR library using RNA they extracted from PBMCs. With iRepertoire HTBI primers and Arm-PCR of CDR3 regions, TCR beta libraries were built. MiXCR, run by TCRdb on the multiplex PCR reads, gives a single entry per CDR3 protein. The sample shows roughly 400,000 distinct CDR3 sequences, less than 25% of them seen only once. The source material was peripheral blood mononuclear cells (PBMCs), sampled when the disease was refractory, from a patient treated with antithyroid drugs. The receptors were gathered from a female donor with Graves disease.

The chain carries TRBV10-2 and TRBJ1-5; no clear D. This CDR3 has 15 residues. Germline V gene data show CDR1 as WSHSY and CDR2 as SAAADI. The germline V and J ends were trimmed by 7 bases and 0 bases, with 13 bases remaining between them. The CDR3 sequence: CASNPRDYSNQPQHF. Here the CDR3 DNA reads TGCGCCAGCAACCCCAGAGATTATAGCAATCAGCCCCAGCATTTT.

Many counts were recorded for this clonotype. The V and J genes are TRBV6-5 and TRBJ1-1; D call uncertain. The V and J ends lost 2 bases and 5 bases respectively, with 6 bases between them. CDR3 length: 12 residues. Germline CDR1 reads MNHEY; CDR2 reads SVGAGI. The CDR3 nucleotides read TGTGCCAGCAGTTACAAGATAACTGAAGCTTTCTTT. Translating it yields CASSYKITEAFF.

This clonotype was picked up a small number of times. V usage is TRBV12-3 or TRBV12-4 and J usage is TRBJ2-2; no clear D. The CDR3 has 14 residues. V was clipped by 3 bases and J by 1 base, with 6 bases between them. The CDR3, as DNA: TGTGCCAGCAGTTTCTATGAGAACACCGGGGAGCTGTTTTTT. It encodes CASSFYENTGELFF.

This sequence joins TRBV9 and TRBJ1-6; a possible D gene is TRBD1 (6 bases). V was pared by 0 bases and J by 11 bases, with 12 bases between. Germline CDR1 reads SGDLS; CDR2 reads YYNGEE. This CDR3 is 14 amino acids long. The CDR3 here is CASSVVGGAAPLHF. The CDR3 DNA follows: TGTGCCAGCAGCGTAGTCGGGGGGGCTGCACCCCTCCACTTT. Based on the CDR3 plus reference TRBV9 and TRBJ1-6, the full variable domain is DSGVTQTPKHLITATGQRVTLRCSPRSGDLSVYWYQQSLDQGLQFLIQYYNGEERAKGNILERFSAQQFPDLHSELNLSSLELGDSALYFCASSVVGGAAPLHFGNGTRLTVT.

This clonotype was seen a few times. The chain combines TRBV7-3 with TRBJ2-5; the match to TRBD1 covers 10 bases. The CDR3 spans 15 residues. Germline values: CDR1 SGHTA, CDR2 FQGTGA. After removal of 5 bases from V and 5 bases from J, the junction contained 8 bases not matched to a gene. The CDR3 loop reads CASSPWGQGSETQYF. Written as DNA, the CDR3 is TGTGCCAGCAGCCCTTGGGGACAGGGGTCGGAGACCCAGTACTTC.

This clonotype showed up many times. CDR3 protein: CATSRGGLASQETQYF. CDR3 bases: TGTGCCACCAGCAGAGGGGGACTAGCGTCTCAAGAGACCCAGTACTTC. The gene calls are TRBV15 and TRBJ2-5, with 10 positions matching TRBD2. The CDR3 spans 16 residues. After removal of 1 base from V and 2 bases from J, the junction contained 4 bases not matched to a gene. Germline V gene lookup returns CDR1 LNHNV and CDR2 YYDKDF (reference sequence).

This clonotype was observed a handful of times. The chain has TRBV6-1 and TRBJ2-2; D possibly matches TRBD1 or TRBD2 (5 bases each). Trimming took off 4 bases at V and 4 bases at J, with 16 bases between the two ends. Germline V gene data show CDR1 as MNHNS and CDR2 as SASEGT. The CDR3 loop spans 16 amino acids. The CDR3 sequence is CASSAQGGGFTGELFF. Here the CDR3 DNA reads TGTGCCAGCAGTGCCCAGGGTGGGGGTTTCACCGGGGAGCTGTTTTTT.

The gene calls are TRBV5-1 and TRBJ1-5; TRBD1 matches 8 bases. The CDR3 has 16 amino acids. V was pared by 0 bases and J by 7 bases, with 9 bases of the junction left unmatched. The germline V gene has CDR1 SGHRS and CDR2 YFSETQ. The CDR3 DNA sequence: TGCGCCAGCAGCTTGGAGGGCACAGGGGGTGGGCAGCCCCAGCATTTT. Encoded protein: CASSLEGTGGGQPQHF.

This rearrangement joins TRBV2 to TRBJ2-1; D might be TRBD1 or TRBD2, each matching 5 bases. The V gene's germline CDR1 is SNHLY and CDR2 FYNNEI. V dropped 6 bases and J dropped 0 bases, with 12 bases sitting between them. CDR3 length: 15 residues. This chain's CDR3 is CASRRDVSSYNEQFF. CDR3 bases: TGTGCCAGCAGGAGGGACGTTAGCTCCTACAATGAGCAGTTCTTC.